The TCR beta chain described here comes from a study of PD-1 blockade in mismatch repair-deficient tumors. About the research overall: All were previously treated, progressing patients with 12 mismatch repair-deficient cancer types.

Trimming at V came to 0 bases and at J to 2 bases, leaving 3 bases not matched to a gene. The CDR3 spans 15 residues. Germline V gives CDR1 MNHNS, CDR2 SASEGT. Only in-frame clones appear in the TCRdb table, and some are missing; sequencing was by immunoSEQ multiplex PCR. The data show 40,000 or so clones, approximately 80% seen once. Findings and caveats of the study: Rapid post-treatment expansion, then contraction, generally preceding radiologic response, marked tumor-resident clones.

Mismatch repair deficiency was confirmed in all patients, by PCR or immunohistochemistry. TCR sequencing covered a few patients who responded to pembrolizumab. Of note for this clone: The antigen is undetermined.

The rearrangement joins TRBV6-1 to TRBJ1-1; TRBD1 matches 7 bases. This specimen consisted of PBMCs, obtained 38 weeks after starting pembrolizumab. This clonotype was obtained from an adult with mismatch repair-deficient cancer. The CDR3 DNA reads TGTGCCAGCAGTGAAGCCGGGACAGCAAACACTGAAGCTTTCTTT. This encodes CASSEAGTANTEAFF.